A single sample gave rise to the 15 T cell receptor beta chains below, sequenced in a study of blood T cell repertoires in COVID-19. Produced via immunoSEQ multiplex PCR; TCRdb's table is partial and in-frame only. Of over 85,000 clones listed, nearly 90% are singletons. The sequenced sample was peripheral blood. These TCRs come from a human donor in a cohort sampled during active COVID-19.

The chain combines TRBV7-3 with TRBJ2-1; 10 positions agree with TRBD2. Unmatched junction bases numbered 6, after V lost 2 bases and J lost 8 bases. The V gene's germline CDR1 is SGHTA and CDR2 FQGTGA. The CDR3 totals 15 residues. This CDR3 reads CASSLSSGSNDEQFF. The CDR3 nucleotides are TGTGCCAGCAGCTTATCTAGCGGGAGTAACGATGAGCAGTTCTTC.

This clone was detected a few times. The chain recombines TRBV6-5 with TRBJ2-7, with 9 bases lining up with TRBD2. This CDR3 is 15 amino acids long. CDR1 MNHEY and CDR2 SVGAGI come from the germline V gene. The ends lost 0 bases at V and 2 bases at J; junction bases unmatched: 2. The CDR3 DNA reads TGTGCCAGCAGTTACTCGACTAGCGGCACCTACGAGCAGTACTTC. Protein: CASSYSTSGTYEQYF.

V gene TRBV11-2 combines with J gene TRBJ2-1; TRBD2 aligns across 10 bases. There are 16 residues in the CDR3. Unmatched junction bases numbered 12, after V lost 3 bases and J lost 10 bases. CDR1 and CDR2 from the germline V gene are SGHAT and FQNNGV. CDR3 region: CASSFLELAGTREQFF. The CDR3 coding sequence is TGTGCCAGCAGCTTTTTAGAACTAGCGGGAACCCGCGAGCAGTTCTTC.

The chain carries TRBV28 and TRBJ2-3; 13 bases fit TRBD2. This CDR3 region has 13 residues. Germline V gives CDR1 MDHEN, CDR2 SYDVKM. V lost 8 bases and J lost 6; bases outside the gene matches: 2. For the CDR3, the DNA is TGTGCCAGCGGACTAGCGGGAGCGGATACGCAGTATTTT. This gives the protein CASGLAGADTQYF.

The chain has TRBV5-5 and TRBJ2-7; 8 bases are shared with TRBD1. The CDR3 length is 15 residues. CDR1 and CDR2 from the germline V gene are SGHKS and YYEKEE (reference sequence). Trimming took 4 bases from V and 2 from J; bases not matched to a gene: 8. CDR3 coding DNA: TGTGCCAGCAGCCCGCTGACAGGGGATCCCTACGAGCAGTACTTC. The encoded protein is CASSPLTGDPYEQYF.

V and J are TRBV6-2 or TRBV6-3 and TRBJ1-1; a possible D gene is TRBD1 (6 bases). Germline values: CDR1 MNHEY, CDR2 SVGEGT. There are 13 residues in the CDR3. Between the trimmed V and J ends, which lost 4 bases and 1 base, there was a span of 7 bases. CDR3 in amino acids: CASSLTGNTEAFF. DNA for the CDR3: TGTGCCAGCAGTTTGACAGGGAACACTGAAGCTTTCTTT.

J is TRBJ1-3 and V is TRBV7-9, with unresolved D. Deletions cut 5 bases from V and 3 bases from J, with 14 bases between. There are 15 residues in the CDR3. Per germline, CDR1 SEHNR and CDR2 FQNEAQ (reference sequence). This CDR3 reads CASSPAGRHGNTIYF. The CDR3 DNA is TGTGCCAGCAGCCCAGCGGGCAGACATGGAAACACCATATATTTT. Variable domain in full (rest from reference TRBV7-9 and TRBJ1-3): DTGVSQNPRHKITKRGQNVTFRCDPISEHNRLYWYRQTLGQGPEFLTYFQNEAQLEKSRLLSDRFSAERPKGSFSTLEIQRTEQGDSAMYLCASSPAGRHGNTIYFGEGSWLTVV.

This clone was detected only once. The rearrangement links TRBV30 to TRBJ2-1; TRBD1 is a possible D gene (5 bases). Germline CDR1 reads GTSNPN; CDR2 reads SVGIG (reference sequence). Trimming left V 0 bases short and J 0 bases short, with 12 bases between. The CDR3 totals 16 residues. The CDR3 DNA is TGTGCCTGGAGTGTAAGACAGTGGAGCTCCTACAATGAGCAGTTCTTC. This codes for CAWSVRQWSSYNEQFF.

V gene TRBV7-9 combines with J gene TRBJ1-1; TRBD1 agrees at 7 bases. The CDR3 runs to 13 residues. The V gene end was trimmed by 6 bases and the J gene end by 5 bases; junction bases not matched to a gene: 6. Germline V gene data show CDR1 as SEHNR and CDR2 as FQNEAQ (reference sequence). In DNA, the CDR3 is TGTGCCAGCAGAAGGGACAGCGTTACTGAAGCTTTCTTT. It encodes CASRRDSVTEAFF.

This clone was counted between two and nine times. The chain recombines TRBV19 with TRBJ1-5; 8 bases map to TRBD1. In germline, CDR1 is LNHDA, CDR2 SQIVND (reference sequence). This CDR3 is 17 amino acids long. The V segment lost 0 bases and the J segment 1 base; nucleotides outside the gene matches: 5. In DNA, the CDR3 is TGTGCCAGTAGTATAGACCGGACAGGGAGGAGCAATCAGCCCCAGCATTTT. This gives the protein CASSIDRTGRSNQPQHF. Complete variable domain (other parts from reference TRBV19 and TRBJ1-5): DGGITQSPKYLFRKEGQNVTLSCEQNLNHDAMYWYRQDPGQGLRLIYYSQIVNDFQKGDIAEGYSVSREKKESFPLTVTSAQKNPTAFYLCASSIDRTGRSNQPQHFGDGTRLSIL.

This chain joins TRBV3-1 (or the pseudogene TRBV3-2) and TRBJ2-3; D not certain. Trimming cost V 4 bases and J 1 base, with 9 bases left between them. The CDR3 runs 14 residues. Germline V gives CDR1 LGHDT, CDR2 YNNKEL (reference sequence). CDR3 sequence (DNA): TGTGCCAGCAGCCCGCTAGGAGGCACAGATACGCAGTATTTT. Its protein is CASSPLGGTDTQYF.

The chain carries TRBV10-3 and TRBJ2-3; D is possibly TRBD1 (5 bases). Germline loops: CDR1 ENHRY, CDR2 SYGVKD. The CDR3 length is 14 residues. Trimming removed 7 bases at V and 0 bases at J, with 11 bases between. Written as DNA, the CDR3 is TGTGCCATCACCACGACAGACAGCACAGATACGCAGTATTTT. Its protein product is CAITTTDSTDTQYF.

This chain uses TRBV6-6 with TRBJ1-2, with D possibly matching TRBD1 (6 bases). The CDR3 consists of 16 residues. V shed 6 bases and J shed 7 bases, with 24 bases lying between them. CDR1 MNHNY and CDR2 SVGAGI come from the germline V gene (reference sequence). In DNA form, the CDR3 reads TGTGCCAGCAGCGACCACCTGCGGGGGGCTAAGAGTGGCTACACCTTC. This codes for CASSDHLRGAKSGYTF.

The chain employs TRBV5-6 and TRBJ1-6; the match to TRBD1 covers 7 bases. From germline, CDR1 is SGHDT and CDR2 YYEEEE. Trimming cost V 0 bases and J 7 bases; bases outside gene matches: 10. This CDR3 region has 17 residues. The CDR3 sequence is CASSLVQDRALNSPLHF. The CDR3 bases are TGTGCCAGCAGCTTGGTTCAAGACAGGGCCTTGAATTCACCCCTCCACTTT.

This chain joins TRBV3-1 (or the pseudogene TRBV3-2) and TRBJ1-3; D unclear. The CDR3 contains 15 residues. CDR1 LGHDT and CDR2 YNNKEL come from the germline V gene (reference sequence). Trimming stripped 2 bases from V and 0 bases from J, with 8 bases between. For the CDR3, the DNA is TGTGCCAGCAGCCAATCCGAGGTCTCTGGAAACACCATATATTTT. Residues: CASSQSEVSGNTIYF.